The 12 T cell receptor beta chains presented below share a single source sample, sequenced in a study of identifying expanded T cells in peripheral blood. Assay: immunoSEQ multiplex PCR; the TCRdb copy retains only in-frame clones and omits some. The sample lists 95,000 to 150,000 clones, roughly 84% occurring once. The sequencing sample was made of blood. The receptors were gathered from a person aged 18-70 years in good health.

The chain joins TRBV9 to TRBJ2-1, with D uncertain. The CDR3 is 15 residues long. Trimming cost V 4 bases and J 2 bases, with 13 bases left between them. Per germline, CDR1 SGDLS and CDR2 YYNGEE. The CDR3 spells CASSSNSVTYNEQFF. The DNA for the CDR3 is TGTGCCAGCAGCTCAAACTCGGTAACCTACAATGAGCAGTTCTTC.

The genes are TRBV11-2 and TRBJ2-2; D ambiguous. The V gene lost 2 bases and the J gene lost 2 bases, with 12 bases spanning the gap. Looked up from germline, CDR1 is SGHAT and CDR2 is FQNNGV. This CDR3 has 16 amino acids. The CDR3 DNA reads TGTGCCAGCAGCTTAAGGACGGTGGAAAACACCGGGGAGCTGTTTTTT. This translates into CASSLRTVENTGELFF.

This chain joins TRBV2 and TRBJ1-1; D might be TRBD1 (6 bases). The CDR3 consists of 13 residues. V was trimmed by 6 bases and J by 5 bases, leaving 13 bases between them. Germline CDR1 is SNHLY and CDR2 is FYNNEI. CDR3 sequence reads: CASRGRGGTEAFF. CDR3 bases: TGTGCCAGCAGGGGCAGGGGCGGGACTGAAGCTTTCTTT.

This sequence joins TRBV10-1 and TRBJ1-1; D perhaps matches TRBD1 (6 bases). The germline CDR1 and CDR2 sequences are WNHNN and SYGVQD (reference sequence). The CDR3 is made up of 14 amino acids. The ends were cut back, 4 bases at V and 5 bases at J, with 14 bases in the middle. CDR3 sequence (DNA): TGCGCCAGCAGTGCCCAGGGGAAGGGGACTGAAGCTTTCTTT. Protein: CASSAQGKGTEAFF.

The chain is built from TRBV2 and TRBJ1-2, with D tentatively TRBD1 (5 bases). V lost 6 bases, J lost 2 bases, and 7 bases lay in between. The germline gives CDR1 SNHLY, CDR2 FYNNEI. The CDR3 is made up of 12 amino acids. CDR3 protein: CASRKGNYGYTF. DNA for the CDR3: TGTGCCAGCAGGAAGGGGAACTATGGCTACACCTTC.

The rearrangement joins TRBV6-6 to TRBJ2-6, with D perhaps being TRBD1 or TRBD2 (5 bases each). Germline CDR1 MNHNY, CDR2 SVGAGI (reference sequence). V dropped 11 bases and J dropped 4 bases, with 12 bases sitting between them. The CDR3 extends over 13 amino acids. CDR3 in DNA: TGTGCCCTCAGGGAGCCCGGGGCCAACGTCCTGACTTTC. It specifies CALREPGANVLTF.

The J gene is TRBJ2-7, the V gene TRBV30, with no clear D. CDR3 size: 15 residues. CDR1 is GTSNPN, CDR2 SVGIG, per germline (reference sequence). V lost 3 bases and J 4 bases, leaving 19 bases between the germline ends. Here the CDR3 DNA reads TGTGCCTGGAGGAGAGACCGCCTTGCCCAGTACGAGCAGTACTTC. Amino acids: CAWRRDRLAQYEQYF.

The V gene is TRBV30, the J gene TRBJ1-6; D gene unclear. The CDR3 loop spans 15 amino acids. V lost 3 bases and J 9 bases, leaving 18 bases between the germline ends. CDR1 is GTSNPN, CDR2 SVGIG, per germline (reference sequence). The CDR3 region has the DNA TGTGCCTGGAGCGGCTATGCCCGGACTAGTTCACCCCTCCACTTT. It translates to CAWSGYARTSSPLHF.

The CDR3 region has the DNA TGTGCCAGCTCACCTCTGGGGCGCAGGATGAACACTGAAGCTTTCTTT. Protein product: CASSPLGRRMNTEAFF. The chain has TRBV18 and TRBJ1-1; D is perhaps TRBD1 (5 bases). V lost 3 bases and J 0 bases, leaving 14 bases between the germline ends. From germline, CDR1 is KGHSH and CDR2 LQKENI. This CDR3 is 16 amino acids long.

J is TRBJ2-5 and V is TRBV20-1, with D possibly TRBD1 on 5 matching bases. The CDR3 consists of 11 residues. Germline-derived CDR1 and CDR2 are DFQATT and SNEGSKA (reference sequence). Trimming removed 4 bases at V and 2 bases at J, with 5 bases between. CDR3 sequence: CSAKGQETQYF. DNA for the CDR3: TGCAGTGCTAAGGGGCAAGAGACCCAGTACTTC.

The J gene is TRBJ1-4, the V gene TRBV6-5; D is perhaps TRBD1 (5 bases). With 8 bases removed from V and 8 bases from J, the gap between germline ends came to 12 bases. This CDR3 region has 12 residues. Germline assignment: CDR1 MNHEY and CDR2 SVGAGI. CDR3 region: CASAGTREKLFF. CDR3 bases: TGTGCCAGCGCCGGGACGAGGGAAAAACTGTTTTTT.

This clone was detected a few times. The chain's CDR3 is CASRRRNTGELFF. Here the CDR3 DNA reads TGTGCCAGCAGGCGGCGGAACACCGGGGAGCTGTTTTTT. This chain connects TRBV7-8 to TRBJ2-2; D gene unclear. Trimming took 6 bases from V and 1 from J, leaving 6 bases between them. Looked up from germline, CDR1 is SGHVS and CDR2 is FQNEAQ. This CDR3 has 13 residues.